This T cell receptor beta chain was profiled in a study of OX40 agonist ivuxolimab in advanced cancers. With respect to the entire study: Ivuxolimab was an agonistic, fully human IgG2 monoclonal antibody directed against OX40 (CD134), a costimulatory receptor. Intravenous ivuxolimab was administered to patients every 2 weeks at six dose levels: 0.01, 0.1, 0.3, 1.5, 3 and 10 mg/kg. Among the 50 to 55 dose-escalation patients, about 19 had hepatocellular carcinoma, roughly 15 melanoma, 9 renal cell carcinoma and 9 head and neck cancer. In the dose-escalation cohort, approximately 82% of patients were male, and the mean age was about 55 years, with a range of roughly 20 to 80. Prior anti-PD-1, anti-PD-L1 or anti-CTLA-4 therapy was permitted, and approximately 39% of dose-escalation patients had received checkpoint inhibitors. Partial responses occurred in three dose-escalation patients, of whom one had hepatocellular carcinoma and two had cutaneous melanoma. Peripheral TCRbeta sequencing was intended to test whether TCR sequence diversity was altered and clonal T-cell expansion was caused by ivuxolimab. The paper covers the monotherapy dose-escalation part of the phase I ivuxolimab trial, which included N of about 50 patients. Study-wide findings and limitations: Low levels of normalized T-cell clonal expansion were also seen in some nonresponding patients. Which antigens the clonally expanded peripheral T cells were specific for was not determined. In the 0.1-3.0 mg/kg groups, partial responders were among the patients with the lowest normalized peripheral clonal expansion, particularly in CD8+ T cells. At doses of 0.1 to 3.0 mg/kg, clonal expansion of both CD4+ and CD8+ blood T cells was observed from baseline to week 6. On average, CD8+ T cells showed more expanded clones than CD4+ T cells after ivuxolimab.

Patients with autoimmune disease history or receiving systemic immunosuppression were excluded from the trial. Peripheral blood for TCR sequencing was collected from all dose cohorts at baseline, on cycle 4 day 1, and on cycle 7 day 1. The samples were taken from a phase I, first-in-human, multicenter, open-label dose-escalation trial of ivuxolimab. Adults with locally advanced or metastatic head and neck squamous cell, hepatocellular, melanoma or renal cell carcinoma were enrolled in the trial. Before TCR sequencing, CD4+ T cells and CD8+ T cells were sorted from peripheral blood as separate populations. In regard to this clone: The antigen it recognizes is unknown. Within one base of it there is no much larger clone, and no base qualities were kept.

Per the germline V gene (reference sequence), MNHEY is the CDR1 and SMNVEV is the CDR2. The CDR3 starts with the cysteine, ends with the phenylalanine, and has 14 residues. Of the read, only the CDR3 DNA is kept; its 42 bases are in frame from base 1. V and J are truncated by 7 bases and 6 bases respectively, leaving an intervening sequence of 16 bases. To sequence the TCRbeta CDR3 region, genomic DNA was isolated from the sorted cells. The immunoSEQ Assay was used for sequencing of TCRbeta CDR3 regions. Entries here come from immuneACCESS through TCRdb and include only in-frame sequences with V and J called. Some clones fail to appear in such tables; in the studies checked, an unresolved V gene covers under half of the shortfall, and the cause of the remainder is unknown. The sample table records about 81,000 clones; 85% to 95% of these occur just once. The leading ten clones occupy 14% of the sample.

The material was CD4+ or CD8+ T cells sorted from blood, obtained in a trial of the OX40 agonist ivuxolimab. The TCR was taken from an adult with an advanced solid tumor such as melanoma, head and neck, liver or kidney cancer. The receptor chain draws on TRBV27 and TRBJ2-1; the D segment cannot be called with confidence. The CDR3 here reads CASTEWPAANEQFF. The sequence in DNA is TGTGCCAGCACCGAGTGGCCGGCAGCCAATGAGCAGTTCTTC.